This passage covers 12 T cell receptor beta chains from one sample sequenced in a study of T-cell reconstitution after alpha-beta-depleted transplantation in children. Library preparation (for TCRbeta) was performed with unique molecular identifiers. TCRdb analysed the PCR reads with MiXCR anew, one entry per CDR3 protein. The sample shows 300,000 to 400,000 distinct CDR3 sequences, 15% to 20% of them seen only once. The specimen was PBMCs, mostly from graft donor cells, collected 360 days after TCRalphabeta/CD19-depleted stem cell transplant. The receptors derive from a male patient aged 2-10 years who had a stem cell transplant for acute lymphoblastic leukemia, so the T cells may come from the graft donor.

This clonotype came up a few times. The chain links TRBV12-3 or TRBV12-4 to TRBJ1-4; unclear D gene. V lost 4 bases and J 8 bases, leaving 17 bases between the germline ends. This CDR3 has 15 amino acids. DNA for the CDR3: TGTGCCAGCAGTTATGGAATGCGCGGTGTCGAAAAACTGTTTTTT. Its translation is CASSYGMRGVEKLFF.

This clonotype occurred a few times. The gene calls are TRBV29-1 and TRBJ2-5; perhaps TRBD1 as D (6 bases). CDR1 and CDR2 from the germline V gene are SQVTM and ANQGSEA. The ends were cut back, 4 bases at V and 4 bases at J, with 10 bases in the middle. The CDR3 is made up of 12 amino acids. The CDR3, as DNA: TGCAGCGTTGGGGGGCAGGGAGAGACCCAGTACTTC. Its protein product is CSVGGQGETQYF. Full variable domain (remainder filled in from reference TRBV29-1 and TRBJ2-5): SAVISQKPSRDICQRGTSLTIQCQVDSQVTMMFWYRQQPGQSLTLIATANQGSEATYESGFVIDKFPISRPNLTFSTLTVSNMSPEDSSIYLCSVGGQGETQYFGPGTRLLVL.

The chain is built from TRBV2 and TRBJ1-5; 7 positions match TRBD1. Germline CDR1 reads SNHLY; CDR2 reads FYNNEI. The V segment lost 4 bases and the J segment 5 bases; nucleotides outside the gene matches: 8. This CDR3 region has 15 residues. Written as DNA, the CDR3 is TGTGCCAGCAGTGCGGGACAGTGGGTTTATCAGCCCCAGCATTTT. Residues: CASSAGQWVYQPQHF.

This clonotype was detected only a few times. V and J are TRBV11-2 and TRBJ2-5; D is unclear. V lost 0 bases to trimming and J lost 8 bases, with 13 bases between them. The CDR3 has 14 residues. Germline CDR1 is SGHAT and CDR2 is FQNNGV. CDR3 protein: CASSLDGSGITQYF. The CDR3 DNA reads TGTGCCAGCAGCTTAGACGGCTCTGGAATAACCCAGTACTTC.

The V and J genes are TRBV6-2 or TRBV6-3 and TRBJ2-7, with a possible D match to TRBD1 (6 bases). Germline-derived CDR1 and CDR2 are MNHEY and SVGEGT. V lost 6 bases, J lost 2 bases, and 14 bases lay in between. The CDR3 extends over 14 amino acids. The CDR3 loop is CASRPQGRPYEQYF. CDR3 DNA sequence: TGTGCCAGCAGACCCCAGGGGCGCCCCTACGAGCAGTACTTC.

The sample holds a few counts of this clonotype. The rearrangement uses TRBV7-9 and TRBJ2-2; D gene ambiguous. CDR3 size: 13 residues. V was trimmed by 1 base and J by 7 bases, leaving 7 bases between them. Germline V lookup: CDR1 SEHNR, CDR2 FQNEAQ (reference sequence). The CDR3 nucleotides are TGTGCCAGCAGCTTAGTTGTCGGCGGGGAGCTGTTTTTT. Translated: CASSLVVGGELFF.

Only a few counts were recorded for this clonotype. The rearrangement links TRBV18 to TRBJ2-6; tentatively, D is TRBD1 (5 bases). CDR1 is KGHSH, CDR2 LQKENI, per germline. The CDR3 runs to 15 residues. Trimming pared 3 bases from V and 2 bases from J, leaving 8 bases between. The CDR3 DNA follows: TGTGCCAGCTCACCCCGCAGGGCTGGGGCCAACGTCCTGACTTTC. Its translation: CASSPRRAGANVLTF.

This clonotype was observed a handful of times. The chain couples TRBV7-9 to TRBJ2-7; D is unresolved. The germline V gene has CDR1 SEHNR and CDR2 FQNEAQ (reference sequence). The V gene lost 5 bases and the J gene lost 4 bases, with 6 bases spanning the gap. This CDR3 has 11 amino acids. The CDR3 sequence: CASSLIYEQYF. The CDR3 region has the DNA TGTGCCAGCAGCCTAATTTACGAGCAGTACTTC.

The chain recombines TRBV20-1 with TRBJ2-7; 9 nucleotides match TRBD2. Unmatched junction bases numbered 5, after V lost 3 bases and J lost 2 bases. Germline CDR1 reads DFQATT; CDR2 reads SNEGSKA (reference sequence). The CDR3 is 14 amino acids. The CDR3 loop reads CSASVLAGPYEQYF. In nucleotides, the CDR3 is TGCAGTGCTAGTGTCCTAGCGGGGCCCTACGAGCAGTACTTC.

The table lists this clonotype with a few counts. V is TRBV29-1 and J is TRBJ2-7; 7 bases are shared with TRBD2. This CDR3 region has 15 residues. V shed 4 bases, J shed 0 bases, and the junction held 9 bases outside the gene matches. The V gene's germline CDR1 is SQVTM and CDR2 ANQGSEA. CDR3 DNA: TGCAGCGTTGTGTTTACGAGACTAGCCTCCTACGAGCAGTACTTC. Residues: CSVVFTRLASYEQYF.

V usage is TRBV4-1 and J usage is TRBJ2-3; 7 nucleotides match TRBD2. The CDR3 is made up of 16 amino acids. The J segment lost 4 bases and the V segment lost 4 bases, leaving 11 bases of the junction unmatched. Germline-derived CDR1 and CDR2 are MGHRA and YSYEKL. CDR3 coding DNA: TGCGCCAGCAGCCGCCCGATCGGGGAGGGCGCAGATACGCAGTATTTT. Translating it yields CASSRPIGEGADTQYF.

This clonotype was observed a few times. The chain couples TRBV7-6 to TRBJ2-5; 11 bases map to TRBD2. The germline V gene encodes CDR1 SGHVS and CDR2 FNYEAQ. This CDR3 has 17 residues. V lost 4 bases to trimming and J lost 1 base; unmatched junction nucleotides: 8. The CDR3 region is CASSSLGLAESQETQYF. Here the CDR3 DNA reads TGTGCCAGCAGCTCCTTGGGACTAGCGGAATCCCAAGAGACCCAGTACTTC.